A selection of T cell receptor beta chains follows, all from one sample in a study of somatic mutations in cytotoxic T cells in rheumatoid arthritis. The table came from immunoSEQ multiplex PCR; TCRdb's copy has only in-frame clones and leaves some out. The table shows 17,000 or so clones, with about 80% occurring only once. Sample: CD8+ T cells sorted from blood. Every receptor here comes from an adult with rheumatoid arthritis. The CDR3 runs from the conserved cysteine through the conserved F or W. D genes are given only for firm matches. Where a row states a size, it is once, few, many or the class of an expanded clone; other rows omit it.

v_call	clone_size	j_call	cdr3_length	d_call	cdr3_nt	cdr3_aa
TRBV30	.	TRBJ2-5	13	.	TGTGCCTGGAGCCCTGACCGAGGGGAGACCCAGTACTTC	CAWSPDRGETQYF
TRBV5-1	few	TRBJ2-7	15	.	TGCGCCAGCAGCTTGGGTCAGGGGGGATTCTACGAGCAGTACTTC	CASSLGQGGFYEQYF
TRBV2	.	TRBJ1-1	13	TRBD1	TGTGCCAGCAGGGGGACAGTTAACACTGAAGCTTTCTTT	CASRGTVNTEAFF
TRBV4-1	.	TRBJ2-7	14	.	TGCGCCAGCAGCCAGGGGCTCCTATCCTACGAGCAGTACTTC	CASSQGLLSYEQYF
TRBV18	.	TRBJ2-5	17	.	TGTGCCAGCTCAGAGGGGTGGAGGCAGACGTACCAAGAGACCCAGTACTTC	CASSEGWRQTYQETQYF
TRBV2	.	TRBJ2-1	15	.	TGTGCCAGCAGTCCCTACTCCGACTCAGACAATGAGCAGTTCTTC	CASSPYSDSDNEQFF
TRBV14	.	TRBJ2-7	14	TRBD1	TGTGCCAGCAGCTCAGGACAGGGCCCCTACGAGCAGTACTTC	CASSSGQGPYEQYF
TRBV7-2	.	TRBJ2-5	16	.	TGTGCCAGCGACCCATTAAAACTAGCTGCAAAAGAGACCCAGTACTTC	CASDPLKLAAKETQYF
TRBV5-1	.	TRBJ2-2	13	TRBD1	TGCGCCAGCAGCGCGGACAGGGCAGGGGAGCTGTTTTTT	CASSADRAGELFF
TRBV11-2	.	TRBJ2-7	17	TRBD2	TGTGCCAGCAGCTTTCTCGATAGCGGGCCTAGCTCCTACGAGCAGTACTTC	CASSFLDSGPSSYEQYF
TRBV7-9	once	TRBJ2-5	18	.	TGTGCCAGCAGCCCGAGGACCCTTGGGGGGCGGGTCCAAGAGACCCAGTACTTC	CASSPRTLGGRVQETQYF
TRBV2	.	TRBJ2-1	19	.	TGTGCCAGCAGTGCAACAAGGCAGGAGCAAGTCAGCTCCTACAATGAGCAGTTCTTC	CASSATRQEQVSSYNEQFF
TRBV5-6	.	TRBJ2-3	13	.	TGTGCCAGCAGCTTGATAGGCACAGATACGCAGTATTTT	CASSLIGTDTQYF
TRBV5-1	.	TRBJ2-7	14	TRBD1	TGCGCCAGCAGCGTCGACAGGGAAGGCGACGAGCAGTACTTC	CASSVDREGDEQYF